One sample yielded the 9 T cell receptor beta chains listed below, sequenced in a study of T cell repertoires in cytomegalovirus infection. TCRdb re-called the reads through MiXCR, storing one row per CDR3 protein. The data hold 680,000 or so distinct CDR3 sequences, with roughly 36% observed a single time. No antigen is known for these receptors. Material: cultured PBMCs, obtained from culture after CMV antigen stimulation. These receptor sequences come from a human donor in good health (CMV status not recorded). Some clones in this sample may be carry-over from other donors' samples.

This clonotype has more than one count but fewer than ten. The V gene is TRBV12-3 or TRBV12-4, the J gene TRBJ1-6, with no clear D. Trimming took off 1 base at V and 10 bases at J, with 11 bases between the two ends. CDR3 length: 14 residues. This CDR3 is CASSLGHTRSPLHF. The CDR3 coding sequence is TGTGCCAGCAGTTTAGGACATACAAGGTCACCCCTCCACTTT.

The chain links TRBV5-6 to TRBJ1-1; a weak D match, TRBD1 (6 bases). Per the germline V gene, CDR1 is SGHDT and CDR2 is YYEEEE. V was trimmed by 4 bases and J by 7 bases, leaving 20 bases between them. The CDR3 consists of 15 residues. CDR3 protein: CASSLFPGTTGEAFF. Written as DNA, the CDR3 is TGTGCCAGCAGCCTTTTTCCCGGGACAACGGGTGAAGCTTTCTTT.

The rearrangement uses TRBV20-1 and TRBJ2-3; D is unresolved. Germline V gene data show CDR1 as DFQATT and CDR2 as SNEGSKA (reference sequence). Between the trimmed V and J ends, which lost 0 bases and 2 bases, there was a span of 12 bases. The CDR3 spans 15 residues. Here the CDR3 reads CSARDQSRSTDTQYF. The CDR3 nucleotides are TGCAGTGCTAGAGATCAGAGTCGCTCCACAGATACGCAGTATTTT.

The chain carries TRBV28 and TRBJ1-2, with 9 bases that match TRBD1. This CDR3 has 16 residues. CDR1 is MDHEN and CDR2 is SYDVKM in the germline V gene. V shed 5 bases, J shed 8 bases, and the junction held 15 bases outside the gene matches. CDR3 sequence: CASSISPGTGRTGYTF. The CDR3 DNA follows: TGTGCCAGCAGTATCAGCCCCGGGACAGGGAGGACGGGCTACACCTTC.

The chain links TRBV20-1 to TRBJ2-1; TRBD1 might be the D (6 bases). Germline V gene sequence: CDR1 DFQATT, CDR2 SNEGSKA (reference sequence). The CDR3 consists of 14 residues. V dropped 3 bases and J dropped 10 bases, with 19 bases sitting between them. The CDR3 coding sequence is TGCAGTGCTAGGGCACACACAGGGAAGGTCGAGCAGTTCTTC. It specifies CSARAHTGKVEQFF.

This clonotype was counted a few times. This sequence joins TRBV7-9 and TRBJ2-4; 8 nucleotides agree with TRBD1. J was trimmed by 4 bases and V by 4 bases; bases with no gene match: 3. Germline-derived CDR1 and CDR2 are SEHNR and FQNEAQ (reference sequence). The CDR3 loop spans 14 amino acids. CDR3 loop: CASSWTGTKNIQYF. CDR3 nucleotide sequence: TGTGCCAGCAGCTGGACAGGGACTAAAAACATTCAGTACTTC.

The chain employs TRBV3-1 and TRBJ2-7, with 9 bases identical to TRBD2. Germline CDR1 reads LGHDT; CDR2 reads YNNKEL (reference sequence). The CDR3 is made up of 15 amino acids. Trimming cost V 4 bases and J 5 bases; bases outside gene matches: 9. The CDR3, as DNA: TGTGCCAGCAGCCCCCTAGCGGGAACGGGTGACGAGCAGTACTTC. Its protein product is CASSPLAGTGDEQYF.

This rearrangement joins TRBV29-1 to TRBJ2-1; 7 nucleotides line up with TRBD2. CDR3 length: 14 amino acids. The V segment lost 4 bases and the J segment 2 bases; nucleotides outside the gene matches: 5. Germline CDR1 and CDR2: SQVTM and ANQGSEA. The CDR3 region has the DNA TGCAGCGTTGGTCGGGCGGGAGCCTACAATGAGCAGTTCTTC. It encodes CSVGRAGAYNEQFF.

This clonotype was detected a few times. V usage is TRBV7-2 and J usage is TRBJ1-2; D is undetermined. V was trimmed by 5 bases and J by 5 bases, leaving 15 bases between them. The CDR3 loop spans 14 amino acids. Germline V CDR1 and CDR2: SGHTA, FQGNSA. The CDR3: CASSPRLPDYGYTF. DNA of the CDR3: TGTGCCAGCAGCCCGCGCCTTCCGGATTATGGCTACACCTTC.